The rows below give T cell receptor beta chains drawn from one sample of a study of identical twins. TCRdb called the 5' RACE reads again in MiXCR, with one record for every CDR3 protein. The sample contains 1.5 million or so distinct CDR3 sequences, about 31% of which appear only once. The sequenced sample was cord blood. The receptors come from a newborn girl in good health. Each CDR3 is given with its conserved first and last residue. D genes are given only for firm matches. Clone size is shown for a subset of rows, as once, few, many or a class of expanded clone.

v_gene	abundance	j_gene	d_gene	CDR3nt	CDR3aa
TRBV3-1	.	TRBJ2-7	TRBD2	TGTGCCAGCAGCCTCACACCGGGACTAAAGTACAATGAGCAGTACTTC	CASSLTPGLKYNEQYF
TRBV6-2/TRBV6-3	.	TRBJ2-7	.	TGTGCCAGCACCCGAATTGGGCAGGGAAGAGGCGAGCAGTACTTC	CASTRIGQGRGEQYF
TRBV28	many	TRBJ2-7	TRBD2	TGTGCCAGCAGTTATGGTGGGACTAGCGGCTACGAGCAGTACTTC	CASSYGGTSGYEQYF
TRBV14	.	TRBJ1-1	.	TGTGCCAGCAGCCGGCAGTGGGGGCAAGGGGCGCCGGAAGCTTTCTTT	CASSRQWGQGAPEAFF
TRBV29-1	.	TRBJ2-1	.	TGCAGCGTCGCGACAGGTTTCAATGAGCAGTTCTTC	CSVATGFNEQFF
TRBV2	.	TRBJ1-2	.	TGTGCCGGCAGTGACCGTATTAACTATGGCTACACCTTC	CAGSDRINYGYTF
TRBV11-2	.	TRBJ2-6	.	TGTGCCAGCAGCCCGGACAACTACGGGGCCAACGTCCTGACTTTC	CASSPDNYGANVLTF
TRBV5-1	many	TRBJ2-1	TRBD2	TGCGCCAGCAGCTTGGGCGGGACTAGTGGCAATGAGCAGTTCTTC	CASSLGGTSGNEQFF
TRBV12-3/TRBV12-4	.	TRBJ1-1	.	TGTGCCAGCAGTTTTGTTGGGACCCTGAACACTGAAGCTTTCTTT	CASSFVGTLNTEAFF
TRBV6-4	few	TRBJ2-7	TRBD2	TGTGCCAGCAGTGACTTAGCGGGCGCTACCTACAATGAGCAGTACTTC	CASSDLAGATYNEQYF
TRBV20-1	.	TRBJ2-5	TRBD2	TGCAGTGCTAGAGATGGCGGGGGAGGCAATGAGCAGTACTTC	CSARDGGGGNEQYF
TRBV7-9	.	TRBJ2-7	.	TGTGCCAGCAGCTTAACCGGCAAATACAATGAGCAGTACTTC	CASSLTGKYNEQYF
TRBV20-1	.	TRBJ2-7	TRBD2	TGCAGTGATACACGGACTAGCGCCTCCTACGAGCAGTACTTC	CSDTRTSASYEQYF
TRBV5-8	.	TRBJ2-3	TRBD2	TGTGCCAGCAGCTTGGTGCGGGGGGCTCTTGACACAGATACGCAGTATTTT	CASSLVRGALDTDTQYF
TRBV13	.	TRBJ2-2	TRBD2	TGTGCCAGCAGCTTTGCTAGCGGGAAGGCCGGAACCGGGGAGCTGTTTTTT	CASSFASGKAGTGELFF
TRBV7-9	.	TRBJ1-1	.	TGTGCCAGCAGATTGGACGGTGAAGCTTTCTTT	CASRLDGEAFF
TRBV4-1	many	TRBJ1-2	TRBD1	TGCGCCAGCAGCCTTGGGGACAGCTATAGTGGCTACACCTTC	CASSLGDSYSGYTF
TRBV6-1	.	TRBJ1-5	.	TGTGCCAGCAGTGACGGACACGGAAGGAGCAATCAGCCCCAGCATTTT	CASSDGHGRSNQPQHF
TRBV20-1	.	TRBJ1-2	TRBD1	TGCAGTGCTAGAATGTCGGGGGGACAGGGCTATGGCTACACCTTC	CSARMSGGQGYGYTF
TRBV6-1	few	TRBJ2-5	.	TGTGCCAGCAGTGATTGGACAGCCCAAGAGACCCAGTACTTC	CASSDWTAQETQYF
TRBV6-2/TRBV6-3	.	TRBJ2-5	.	TGTGCCAGCAGGAGCAGGGACAATGAGCAGTACTTC	CASRSRDNEQYF
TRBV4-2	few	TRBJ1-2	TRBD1	TGTGCCAGCAGCCAAACAGGGGGTGACTATGGCTACACCTTC	CASSQTGGDYGYTF
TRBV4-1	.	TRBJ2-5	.	TGCGCCAGCAGACCGGGCCTCCGAGTGAAGACCCAGTACTTC	CASRPGLRVKTQYF
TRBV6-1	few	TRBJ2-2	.	TGTGCCAGCAGTGAAGCTGGCCCAAACACCGGGGAGCTGTTTTTT	CASSEAGPNTGELFF
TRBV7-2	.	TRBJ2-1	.	TGTGCCAGCAGCTTAGGAGGGGGGCCCTACAATGGGCAGTTCTTC	CASSLGGGPYNGQFF
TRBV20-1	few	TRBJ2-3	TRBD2	TGCAGTGCTAGAGTTTTGGGACTAGCGGGAGTAGCTAGCACAGATACGCAGTATTTT	CSARVLGLAGVASTDTQYF
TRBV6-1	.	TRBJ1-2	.	TGTGCCAGCAGTGACAGCCTAGGGTATGGCTACACCTTC	CASSDSLGYGYTF
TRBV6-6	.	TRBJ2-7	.	TGTGCCAGCAGTTTTTTATTAGGGGAAAGCTCCTACGAGCAGTACTTC	CASSFLLGESSYEQYF
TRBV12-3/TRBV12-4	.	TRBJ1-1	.	TGTGCCAGCAGACCTGACAGAATAGGCACTGAAGCTTTCTTT	CASRPDRIGTEAFF
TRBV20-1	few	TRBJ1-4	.	TGCAGTGCTAGCGGTGGGGATGAAAAACTGTTTTTT	CSASGGDEKLFF
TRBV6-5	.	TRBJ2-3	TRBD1	TGTGCCAGCAGTTACGACCGGGACAGGGACACAGATACGCAGTATTTT	CASSYDRDRDTDTQYF
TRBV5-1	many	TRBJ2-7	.	TGCGCCAGCAGCTCGAGTGGTCTGGAGCAGTACTTC	CASSSSGLEQYF
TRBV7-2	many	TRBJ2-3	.	TGTGCCAGCAGCTTAGACCCGAGCACAGATACGCAGTATTTT	CASSLDPSTDTQYF
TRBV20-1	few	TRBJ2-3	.	TGCAGTGCTAGATTCCGGGCAGATACGCAGTATTTT	CSARFRADTQYF
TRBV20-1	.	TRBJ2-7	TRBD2	TGCAGTGCTATTAGCGGGGGGTCCAGCTCCTACGAGCAGTACTTC	CSAISGGSSSYEQYF
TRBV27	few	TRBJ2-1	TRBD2	TGTGCCAGCAGCTGGACTAGCGCCTACCAAAAGACTGAGTCCAATGAGCAGTTCTTC	CASSWTSAYQKTESNEQFF
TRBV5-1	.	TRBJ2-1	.	TGCGCCAGCAGCCTATCCGGGACTCGATACAATGAGCAGTTCTTC	CASSLSGTRYNEQFF
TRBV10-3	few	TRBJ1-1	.	TGTGCCATCAGTGAGTCCGGGGGCACGAACACTGAAGCTTTCTTT	CAISESGGTNTEAFF
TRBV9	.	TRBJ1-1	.	TGTGCCAGCAGCGTAGAGGCAGCCCGTAACACTGAAGCTTTCTTT	CASSVEAARNTEAFF
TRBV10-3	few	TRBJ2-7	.	TGTGCCATCAGGGGTTGGGACGAGCAGTACTTC	CAIRGWDEQYF
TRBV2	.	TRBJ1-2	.	TGTGCCAGCTCCTCCAGGGGAGGAAACTATGGCTACACCTTC	CASSSRGGNYGYTF
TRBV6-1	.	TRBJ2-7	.	TGTGCCAGCAGTAAATACACGGGGGCTTACGAGCAGTACTTC	CASSKYTGAYEQYF
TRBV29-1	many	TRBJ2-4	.	TGCAGCGTGAAAACAGGGGACTCCCCACTAGCCAAAAACATTCAGTACTTC	CSVKTGDSPLAKNIQYF
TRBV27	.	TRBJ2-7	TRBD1	TGTGCCAGCAGCTTATACGCGGCAGGGGGCTCCTACGAGCAGTACTTC	CASSLYAAGGSYEQYF
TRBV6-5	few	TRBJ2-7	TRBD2	TGTGCCAGCAGAATAACTAGCGTGGCCTCCTACGAGCAGTACTTC	CASRITSVASYEQYF
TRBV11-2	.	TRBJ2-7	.	TGTGCCAGCAGCTTGCTACTAGGAATAGGGTCCTACGAGCAGTACTTC	CASSLLLGIGSYEQYF
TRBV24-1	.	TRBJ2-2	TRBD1	TGTGCCACCAGTGAAACAGGCGCCCAGGGGGCCGGGGAGCTGTTTTTT	CATSETGAQGAGELFF
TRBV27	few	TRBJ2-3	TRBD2	TGTGCCAGCAGTTTAAGCCGGACTAGCGGCTTTTTCACAGATACGCAGTATTTT	CASSLSRTSGFFTDTQYF
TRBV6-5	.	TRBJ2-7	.	TGTGCCAGCAGACCCGACAGACTTAGCTCCTACGAGCAGTACTTC	CASRPDRLSSYEQYF
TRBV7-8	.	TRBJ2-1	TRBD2	TGTGCCAGCAGCCCCCAGCGGGGGTGGAACAATGAGCAGTTCTTC	CASSPQRGWNNEQFF
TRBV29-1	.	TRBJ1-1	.	TGCAGCGTTGAACCCCAGGTAATGAACACTGAAGCTTTCTTT	CSVEPQVMNTEAFF
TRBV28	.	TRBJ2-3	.	TGTGCCAGCAGTTCCGCAACAGGGATAGATACGCAGTATTTT	CASSSATGIDTQYF